This TCR beta chain was documented in a study of T cells after yellow fever vaccination (dated by TCRdb to between 2018 and 2021). Turning to the overall study: The SMART-Seq v4 Ultra Low Input RNA kit was used to prepare libraries from fractions with low cell numbers. To follow T-cell clones before and after both primary and booster YFV17D yellow fever vaccination, bulk TCR alpha and beta repertoires underwent longitudinal sequencing. The cohort comprised two healthy male donors, one aged 18 to 30 and one aged 30 to 40 years. Blood was drawn at multiple timepoints before and after primary and secondary immunization, with bulk PBMC replicates and cell subsets isolated. On the study overall, not on this receptor specifically: Because only two donors were included in the study, the extent to which the findings can be generalized is limited. A small share of clonotypes was detected in both CD4 and CD8 compartments, with the overlap likely arising from convergent recombination. Compared with the primary T-cell response, the secondary T-cell response was weaker but faster, peaking on day 5 rather than day 15. Computational filtering was needed because FACS-sorted repertoires could contain abundant contaminating clonotypes from the bulk population. After the booster, most clones that had expanded after primary vaccination were detected again (approximately 96% of CD4 and more than 85% of CD8), suggesting broad maintenance of memory.

The sample holds a few counts of this clonotype. Its antigen remains unidentified. Base qualities were left out, and no much larger clone turns up one base away. TCRdb records Illumina NovaSeq 6000 as the sequencer. TCR cDNA was synthesized by 5'RACE template switching, which introduced a universal primer site and unique molecular identifiers. Priming of cDNA synthesis was performed from both the TCR alpha and TCR beta constant segments. Library amplification involved two PCR steps, and the second step added sample barcodes and sequencing adapters. Sequencing of the libraries was done on either Illumina HiSeq 2500 (2x100 bp) or NovaSeq (2x150 bp). In the source study's methods: Demultiplexing of reads and collapsing into UMI consensus sequences were performed with MIGEC, and V(D)J alignment was carried out with MiXCR. Clonotypes responding to the vaccine were identified with edgeR on replicate PBMC samples, with the criteria of FDR below 0.01 and a log2 fold change above 5 up to day 15. Bulk clonotypes were assigned CD4 or CD8 identity according to which sequenced CD4 or CD8 repertoire held them at higher abundance. TCRdb redid the processing of the public reads, applying fastp at Q25 and MiXCR, and retained in-frame beta chains. Every CDR3 protein is listed once, alongside the most common genes and DNA of its rows. In this record, the V and J calls reflect TCRdb's handling and not the investigators' own analysis. This sample has more than 300,000 distinct CDR3 sequences in its table, and about 10% of those were observed once. The ten largest make up roughly 3% of the sample.

Including cysteine and phenylalanine, the CDR3 has 14 amino acids. The kept DNA is CDR3 alone, 42 bases in frame from the first base. V and J are truncated by 3 bases and 3 bases respectively, leaving an intervening sequence of 12 bases. CDR1 and CDR2 (SGDLS, YYNGEE) derive from the germline V gene. The label giving this sample's treatment or condition can be read as: live attenuated yellow fever vaccine strain. PBMCs were isolated from peripheral blood using a standard Ficoll-Paque protocol. CD4 and CD8 T-cell fractions were isolated with Dynabeads CD4 and CD8 positive selection kits. RNA was extracted with TriZol from bulk PBMCs, CD4 and CD8 fractions, and dextramer-positive and dextramer-negative fractions.

The source is a young man who received the YFV17D yellow fever vaccine. The rearrangement joined TRBV9 to TRBJ1-1, with the D gene call left open. The sample consisted of CD4+ T cells sorted from PBMCs, taken 45 days after the yellow fever booster vaccination. The CDR3 protein: CASSASGRDTEAFF. The sequenced DNA: TGTGCCAGCAGCGCCAGTGGACGGGACACTGAAGCTTTCTTT.